The T cell receptor (beta chain) described here comes from a study of T cell repertoires in cytomegalovirus infection. Whole-study context: The study used recently identified HLA-C-restricted and well-studied HLA-B-restricted CMV epitopes.

This clonotype was found a few times. Antigen: not known. TCRdb called the reads again in MiXCR, with one record for every CDR3 protein. This sample has 900,000 to 950,000 distinct CDR3 sequences, with roughly 30% found just once. Deletions cut 8 bases from V and 0 bases from J, with 18 bases between. The V gene's germline CDR1 is MNHEY and CDR2 SMNVEV (reference sequence). The CDR3 length is 16 residues. Study outcomes and limitations: Cumulative public TCR beta family frequency identified CMV carriers with the relevant HLA.

This TCR was sampled from a human donor in good health (CMV status not recorded). Some clones in this sample may be carry-over from other donors' samples. The sequencing here drew on cultured CD8+ T cells from PBMCs, taken from culture after CMV antigen stimulation. The rearrangement uses TRBV27 and TRBJ2-3; no clear D gene. CDR3 loop: CASHEGQLTSTDTQYF. DNA of the CDR3: TGTGCCAGCCATGAAGGGCAGCTCACTAGCACAGATACGCAGTATTTT.